The source of this T cell receptor beta chain is a study of CD8+ T cells in alopecia areata. The treatment was: oral pan-JAK inhibitor, 5-10 mg twice daily. Following RNA extraction, reverse transcription yielded cDNA that acted as the sequencing template. The data were produced by immunoSEQ multiplex PCR, yet TCRdb's version contains in-frame clones alone and is incomplete. The sample yields tens of thousands of clones, 29% seen once. The TCR comes from a human donor with alopecia areata. The specimen was CD8+ T cells sorted from blood, collected at week 4, from a patient treated with tofacitinib.

The CDR3 loop reads CAGGKNPSGKETQYF. The CDR3, as DNA: TGTGCCGGAGGAAAGAACCCTAGCGGGAAAGAGACCCAGTACTTC. J is TRBJ2-5 and V is TRBV30; 9 bases line up with TRBD2. The CDR3 loop spans 15 amino acids. Looked up from germline, CDR1 is GTSNPN and CDR2 is SVGIG (reference sequence). The V segment lost 8 bases and the J segment 3 bases; nucleotides outside the gene matches: 13.